This TCR beta chain was sequenced in a study of blood T cells in healthy people across ages. Across the study: In model experiments, template switching was able to capture about one barcoded beta molecule for every two T cells that were present.

Germline CDR1 and CDR2: SNHLY and FYNNEI. Trimming cost V 7 bases and J 6 bases; bases outside gene matches: 11. The CDR3 loop spans 14 amino acids. Study-wide findings and caveats: Unsorted PBMCs ruled out conclusive naive versus antigen-experienced comparison. Long-lived donors carried more naive CD4+ cells and greater diversity than aged donors.

A J-beta primer mix and a sample-barcoded 5' primer were used in a second PCR of roughly 7 to 12 cycles. TCRdb reprocessed the 5' RACE reads with MiXCR, giving one entry per CDR3 protein. The repertoire holds 850,000 to 950,000 distinct CDR3 sequences, with around 26% as singletons. In regard to this clonotype: Its cognate antigen is unknown.

Material: blood. This clonotype was obtained from an elderly woman in good health. The rearrangement uses TRBV2 and TRBJ2-5, with TRBD1 matching 7 bases. The DNA of the CDR3 is TGTGCCAGCAACGTCAGACAGGGTACGCAGACCCAGTACTTC. The encoded protein is CASNVRQGTQTQYF. Full variable domain (remainder filled in from reference TRBV2 and TRBJ2-5): EPEVTQTPSHQVTQMGQEVILRCVPISNHLYFYWYRQILGQKVEFLVSFYNNEISEKSEIFDDQFSVERPDGSNFTLKIRSTKLEDSAMYFCASNVRQGTQTQYFGPGTRLLVL.